This T cell receptor (beta chain) was captured by sequencing in a study of T-cell reconstitution after alpha-beta-depleted transplantation in children. Study-wide results and caveats: Several hundred graft clones that had expanded were reportedly the source of alpha-beta T cells about two months after transplant. It was surviving recipient T cells and thymic progenitors that gave some patients high TCRbeta diversity at day 60. Most T-cell counts and diversity one year after the transplant came from T cells that were newly produced.

Turning to this clonotype: Its cognate antigen is unknown.

This CDR3 region has 13 residues. V lost 10 bases and J lost 1, with 13 bases in between. This sample's TCRbeta library carried unique molecular identifier barcodes. TCRdb re-called the PCR reads with MiXCR, one entry per CDR3 protein. The sample carries around 440,000 distinct CDR3 sequences, under 12% recorded once. The chain employs TRBV12-3 or TRBV12-4 and TRBJ1-1; the D gene is possibly TRBD1 (5 bases). The starting material was PBMCs, obtained before TCRalphabeta/CD19-depleted stem cell transplant. This clonotype was sampled from a child aged 2-15 years with inherited bone marrow failure, due to receive a stem cell transplant. The DNA of the CDR3 is TGTGCCACCCAGACCGGGGGGAACACTGAAGCTTTCTTT. Encoded protein: CATQTGGNTEAFF.